These 19 T cell receptor beta chains share one sample of origin, sequenced in a study of shared clonotypes between healthy human individuals. Sequenced by immunoSEQ multiplex PCR; TCRdb stores in-frame clones only, minus some. This sample carries approximately 740,000 clones, around 74% of them seen once, and the ten largest clones take less than 2%. Sequencing used memory CD4+ T cells sorted from blood. Regarding subset: CD45RA-negative fraction. All receptors derive from a woman in her twenties or thirties in good health.

This sequence joins TRBV29-1 and TRBJ1-1, with D perhaps matching TRBD1 (5 bases). The V end was cut by 4 bases, the J end by 5 bases, with 14 bases between. The CDR3 contains 13 residues. CDR1 and CDR2 from the germline V gene are SQVTM and ANQGSEA. In nucleotides, the CDR3 is TGCAGCGTTGCGAAAGGGGAGGGGACTGAAGCTTTCTTT. This gives the protein CSVAKGEGTEAFF.

The gene calls are TRBV28 and TRBJ2-7; maybe TRBD1 (5 bases). The CDR3 has 12 amino acids. The germline V gene has CDR1 MDHEN and CDR2 SYDVKM. V shed 4 bases and J shed 6 bases, with 10 bases lying between them. The CDR3 DNA sequence: TGTGCCAGCAGTTCTTCAGGGTTCGAGCAGTACTTC. Protein product: CASSSSGFEQYF.

The chain has TRBV18 and TRBJ2-1; D remains unclear. Germline V gene lookup returns CDR1 KGHSH and CDR2 LQKENI. The CDR3 extends over 14 amino acids. V lost 4 bases and J lost 3, with 10 bases in between. CDR3 in amino acids: CASSRQPDYNEQFF. DNA for the CDR3: TGTGCCAGCTCACGCCAACCTGACTACAATGAGCAGTTCTTC.

With regard to this clone: The sample holds other DNA sequences that translate to the same CDR3. The chain is built from TRBV29-1 and TRBJ2-7, with 11 bases that match TRBD2. The CDR3 length is 13 residues. Germline values: CDR1 SQVTM, CDR2 ANQGSEA. V shed 4 bases and J 7 bases; nucleotides not matched to a gene: 6. The CDR3 region has the DNA TGCAGCGTTGCGCTAGCGGGAGGCTTTGAGCAGTACTTC. Amino acids: CSVALAGGFEQYF.

The rearrangement uses TRBV27 and TRBJ2-5; the match to TRBD2 covers 8 bases. The CDR3 is 14 amino acids. The V and J ends lost 5 bases and 4 bases, in that order; junction bases with no gene match: 6. In germline, CDR1 is MNHEY, CDR2 SMNVEV (reference sequence). CDR3 sequence: CASSRSGRLETQYF. For the CDR3, the DNA is TGTGCCAGCAGTAGAAGCGGGAGATTAGAGACCCAGTACTTC.

This clone occurred a few times. This chain links TRBV6-6 with TRBJ2-5; TRBD1 matches at 9 bases. V lost 6 bases to trimming and J lost 5 bases; unmatched junction nucleotides: 13. This CDR3 has 16 residues. In germline, CDR1 is MNHNY, CDR2 SVGAGI (reference sequence). The CDR3, as DNA: TGTGCCAGCAGCCCCCGATTACAGGGGGCAGGGGAGACCCAGTACTTC. Encoded protein: CASSPRLQGAGETQYF.

The V gene is TRBV4-1, the J gene TRBJ2-2, with TRBD2 matching 7 bases. J gave up 3 bases and V 4 bases, and 14 bases lay outside the gene matches. The CDR3 loop spans 18 amino acids. Germline CDR1 is MGHRA and CDR2 is YSYEKL. The CDR3: CASSRKPTWREYTGELFF. In nucleotides, the CDR3 is TGCGCCAGCAGCCGAAAACCCACTTGGCGGGAGTACACCGGGGAGCTGTTTTTT.

V is TRBV5-1 and J is TRBJ2-1, with D perhaps matching TRBD2 (5 bases). The CDR3 covers 16 residues. CDR1 is SGHRS, CDR2 YFSETQ, per germline. Deletions cut 1 base from V and 6 bases from J, with 17 bases between. CDR3 sequence reads: CASSLRPGRRANEQFF. CDR3 sequence (DNA): TGCGCCAGCAGCTTGCGACCTGGGCGGCGGGCCAATGAGCAGTTCTTC.

For this clone: The junction does not match germline at one end; this may be a read error. J is TRBJ1-5 and V is TRBV19; TRBD1 might be the D (5 bases). The CDR3 consists of 13 residues. Germline-derived CDR1 and CDR2 are LNHDA and SQIVND (reference sequence). Here the CDR3 reads CASSMWGKQPQHF. For the CDR3, the DNA is TGTGCCAGTAGTATGTGGGGCAAACAGCCCCAGCATTTT.

J is TRBJ2-7 and V is TRBV7-2; possible D gene TRBD1, 6 bases. The CDR3 sequence is 14 residues long. Trimming cost V 7 bases and J 6 bases, with 19 bases left between them. The germline V gene has CDR1 SGHTA and CDR2 FQGNSA. DNA for the CDR3: TGTGCCAGCAAATCGGGGACATCGGACGGCGAGCAGTACTTC. Translated, it gives CASKSGTSDGEQYF.

This clone has a handful of counts. This chain's CDR3 is CASTESSSARYTF. For the CDR3, the DNA is TGCGCCAGCACGGAATCCTCCTCGGCCCGCTACACCTTC. The J gene is TRBJ1-2, the V gene TRBV10-1; D gene ambiguous. Germline CDR1 and CDR2: WNHNN and SYGVQD (reference sequence). This CDR3 contains 13 residues. Trimming pared 7 bases from V and 9 bases from J, leaving 18 bases between.

This chain uses TRBV6-1 with TRBJ2-3, with TRBD2 matching over 10 bases. V shed 4 bases, J shed 4 bases, and the junction held 5 bases outside the gene matches. The CDR3 is 15 amino acids. From germline, CDR1 is MNHNS and CDR2 SASEGT. The CDR3 bases are TGTGCCAGCAGTGTCATACTAGCGGGACCAGATACGCAGTATTTT. It is translated as CASSVILAGPDTQYF.

The genes are TRBV19 and TRBJ2-3; 7 positions match TRBD2. CDR1 is LNHDA and CDR2 is SQIVND in the germline V gene (reference sequence). V shed 3 bases, J shed 7 bases, and the junction held 10 bases outside the gene matches. This CDR3 spans 15 amino acids. The chain's CDR3 is CASSMGGSGMNTQYF. CDR3 DNA: TGTGCCAGTAGTATGGGAGGGTCGGGCATGAATACGCAGTATTTT.

The V call is TRBV6-1, the J call TRBJ1-5, with 7 bases that match TRBD1. V lost 6 bases and J lost 4; bases outside the gene matches: 3. The CDR3 is made up of 13 amino acids. Germline V gene sequence: CDR1 MNHNS, CDR2 SASEGT. The CDR3 DNA reads as TGTGCCAGCAGGATGACAGGGAATCAGCCCCAGCATTTT. Amino acids: CASRMTGNQPQHF.

This clone was picked up one time. This rearrangement joins TRBV5-1 to TRBJ2-6; the D gene is possibly TRBD1 (5 bases). The CDR3 has 15 amino acids. Trimming stripped 4 bases from V and 0 bases from J, with 8 bases between. Germline CDR1 is SGHRS and CDR2 is YFSETQ. CDR3 protein: CASSPTASGANVLTF. DNA of the CDR3: TGCGCCAGCAGCCCGACAGCCTCTGGGGCCAACGTCCTGACTTTC.

This clone was detected only once. In DNA form, the CDR3 reads TGTGCTAGTGGTTTTTATGAGGGGGCATGGACCGGGGAGCTGTTTTTT. Translation: CASGFYEGAWTGELFF. This chain connects TRBV12-5 to TRBJ2-2; TRBD1 aligns across 7 bases. The CDR3 has 16 amino acids. From germline, CDR1 is LGHNT and CDR2 FRNRAP. Losses at the gene ends were 3 bases for V and 5 bases for J; bases not matched to a gene: 9.

The V call is TRBV28, the J call TRBJ2-4, with D possibly being TRBD1 or TRBD2 (5 bases each). The V and J ends lost 5 bases and 9 bases respectively, with 17 bases between them. CDR3 length: 14 amino acids. Germline V gene lookup returns CDR1 MDHEN and CDR2 SYDVKM. CDR3 sequence reads: CASSGGWGFGIQYF. The CDR3 bases are TGTGCCAGCAGTGGGGGTTGGGGGTTTGGCATTCAGTACTTC.

This chain links TRBV5-6 with TRBJ1-1; perhaps TRBD1 as D (5 bases). Germline V gene sequence: CDR1 SGHDT, CDR2 YYEEEE. This CDR3 is built from 14 residues. V was trimmed by 2 bases and J by 4 bases, leaving 12 bases between them. CDR3 sequence (DNA): TGTGCCAGCAGCTTCCGGGACCCTGGCACTGAAGCTTTCTTT. This sequence encodes CASSFRDPGTEAFF.

In this sample, this clone turned up once. The chain is built from TRBV6-5 and TRBJ1-1; no firm D call. Germline CDR1 MNHEY, CDR2 SVGAGI. Between the trimmed V and J ends, which lost 4 bases and 2 bases, there was a span of 11 bases. The CDR3 is 14 amino acids. The DNA for the CDR3 is TGTGCCAGCAGTTTAACACCGATAAACACTGAAGCTTTCTTT. Translation gives CASSLTPINTEAFF.